This entry concerns a single TCR beta chain. Its antigen is still unknown. Unmatched junction bases numbered 11, after V lost 6 bases and J lost 9 bases. This CDR3 has 15 residues. This entry is derived from a study of response to subunit inactivated influenza vaccine. Broader study findings: With each seasonal influenza vaccination, the authors suggested, few new T cells are recruited.

TCRdb re-called the RT-PCR reads with MiXCR, one entry per CDR3 protein. The data contain about 800,000 distinct CDR3 sequences, 21% of them singletons. V is TRBV12-3 or TRBV12-4 and J is TRBJ2-1; 10 positions agree with TRBD2. The clonotype was recovered from a man between 50 and 59 years old who received an inactivated influenza vaccine. The material sequenced was PBMCs from blood, taken 5 to 6 days after vaccination. CDR3 coding DNA: TGTGCCAGCAGAACCAGCGGGGGGGCCAGGGGTGAGCAGTTCTTC. It translates to CASRTSGGARGEQFF.